Following are 27 T cell receptor beta chains from one sample sequenced in a study of blood T cell repertoires in COVID-19. Only in-frame clones appear in the TCRdb table, and some are missing; sequencing was by immunoSEQ multiplex PCR. Of under 150,000 clones detected, about 82% appear once; the ten largest clones hold about 3%. Sequencing was performed on peripheral blood. These receptors all stem from a woman in her thirties or forties with active or convalescent COVID-19.

The table lists this clone with a few counts. CDR3 region: CASSQGENQPQHF. As DNA, the CDR3 is TGTGCCAGCAGCCAAGGGGAAAATCAGCCCCAGCATTTT. The chain links TRBV2 to TRBJ1-5; a possible D gene is TRBD1 (5 bases). With 6 bases removed from V and 4 bases from J, the gap between germline ends came to 10 bases. The CDR3 is 13 amino acids. Germline CDR1 reads SNHLY; CDR2 reads FYNNEI.

This sequence joins TRBV7-6 and TRBJ1-5; D is unresolved. Germline assignment: CDR1 SGHVS and CDR2 FNYEAQ. This CDR3 is built from 14 residues. V was trimmed by 1 base and J by 2 bases, leaving 6 bases between them. The CDR3: CASSLGQGNQPQHF. CDR3 coding DNA: TGTGCCAGCAGCTTAGGGCAGGGCAATCAGCCCCAGCATTTT.

The chain is built from TRBV11-2 and TRBJ1-1; possible D gene TRBD1, 5 bases. Per germline, CDR1 SGHAT and CDR2 FQNNGV. Trimming stripped 1 base from V and 0 bases from J, with 9 bases between. This CDR3 comprises 15 residues. CDR3 protein: CASSLAYRLNTEAFF. The CDR3 DNA reads as TGTGCCAGCAGCTTAGCGTACAGGCTGAACACTGAAGCTTTCTTT.

The chain recombines TRBV7-9 with TRBJ1-3, with D perhaps TRBD1 (5 bases). CDR3 length: 13 amino acids. CDR1 and CDR2 (germline): SEHNR, FQNEAQ (reference sequence). V was cut by 8 bases and J by 0 bases, with 8 bases left in between. The CDR3 nucleotides are TGTGCCAGCCCGGGACTCTCTGGAAACACCATATATTTT. It translates to CASPGLSGNTIYF.

V gene TRBV6-5 combines with J gene TRBJ1-4; D is ambiguous. The CDR3 totals 13 residues. V was clipped by 6 bases and J by 7 bases, with 12 bases between them. The V gene's germline CDR1 is MNHEY and CDR2 SVGAGI. DNA of the CDR3: TGTGCCAGCAGGGTCGGGTTAGGTGAAAAACTGTTTTTT. It is translated as CASRVGLGEKLFF.

The chain joins TRBV27 to TRBJ1-2; a weak D match, TRBD1 (6 bases). CDR1 is MNHEY, CDR2 SMNVEV, per germline (reference sequence). V was clipped by 6 bases and J by 4 bases, with 15 bases between them. The CDR3 is 14 residues long. The CDR3 nucleotides read TGTGCCAGCAGCCCACAGGGTCTCGGCTATGGCTACACCTTC. Its protein is CASSPQGLGYGYTF.

V usage is TRBV7-2 and J usage is TRBJ1-2; 8 bases agree with TRBD1. Germline V lookup: CDR1 SGHTA, CDR2 FQGNSA. This CDR3 region has 16 residues. Losses at the gene ends were 3 bases for V and 8 bases for J; bases not matched to a gene: 14. The DNA of the CDR3 is TGTGCCAGCAGCTTCAGGCTCCTCGGACAGGGTGGCGGCTACACCTTC. Protein sequence: CASSFRLLGQGGGYTF. Complete variable domain (other parts from reference TRBV7-2 and TRBJ1-2): GAGVSQSPSNKVTEKGKDVELRCDPISGHTALYWYRQSLGQGLEFLIYFQGNSAPDKSGLPSDRFSAERTGGSVSTLTIQRTQQEDSAVYLCASSFRLLGQGGGYTFGSGTRLTVV.

This rearrangement joins TRBV28 to TRBJ1-5; TRBD1 matches at 7 bases. The CDR3 covers 13 residues. The V gene's germline CDR1 is MDHEN and CDR2 SYDVKM. Losses at the gene ends were 10 bases for V and 1 base for J; bases not matched to a gene: 4. CDR3 in amino acids: CATGQASNQPQHF. In nucleotides, the CDR3 is TGTGCCACCGGACAGGCAAGCAATCAGCCCCAGCATTTT.

This clone has a handful of counts. The chain joins TRBV6-6 to TRBJ1-5; D is unclear. Germline V lookup: CDR1 MNHNY, CDR2 SVGAGI (reference sequence). V lost 2 bases to trimming and J lost 4 bases, with 6 bases between them. The CDR3 contains 13 residues. CDR3 nucleotide sequence: TGTGCCAGCAGTTACAGCCCGAATCAGCCCCAGCATTTT. It yields the protein CASSYSPNQPQHF.

This chain uses TRBV28 with TRBJ2-1, with 9 nucleotides matching TRBD1. The CDR3 totals 15 residues. Germline CDR1 MDHEN, CDR2 SYDVKM. V dropped 4 bases and J dropped 4; count of bases not matched to a gene: 5. CDR3 protein: CASSSTGGPYNEQFF. Written as DNA, the CDR3 is TGTGCCAGCAGTTCGACAGGGGGGCCATACAATGAGCAGTTCTTC.

This rearrangement joins TRBV13 to TRBJ1-1; possibly TRBD1 for D (6 bases). CDR1 and CDR2 (germline): PRHDT, FYEKMQ (reference sequence). This CDR3 is 13 amino acids long. Trimming took off 4 bases at V and 4 bases at J, with 10 bases between the two ends. The chain's CDR3 is CASSSTGSTEAFF. As DNA, the CDR3 is TGTGCCAGCAGCTCCACAGGGAGCACTGAAGCTTTCTTT.

J is TRBJ2-1 and V is TRBV6-2 or TRBV6-3; 15 bases map to TRBD2. Losses at the gene ends were 6 bases for V and 5 bases for J; bases not matched to a gene: 5. CDR1 is MNHEY, CDR2 SVGEGT, per germline. There are 16 residues in the CDR3. CDR3 amino acids: CASSRGTSGGNNEQFF. The CDR3 DNA sequence: TGTGCCAGCAGCCGCGGGACTAGCGGGGGGAACAATGAGCAGTTCTTC.

The V gene is TRBV27, the J gene TRBJ1-1; D gene ambiguous. Germline V gene lookup returns CDR1 MNHEY and CDR2 SMNVEV (reference sequence). V lost 2 bases to trimming and J lost 1 base, with 17 bases between them. This CDR3 is built from 17 residues. CDR3: CASSLLRGSNPNTEAFF. The CDR3 coding sequence is TGTGCCAGCAGTTTACTCCGAGGGAGCAATCCGAACACTGAAGCTTTCTTT.

The chain joins TRBV27 to TRBJ1-5; the D is unclear. Germline assignment: CDR1 MNHEY and CDR2 SMNVEV (reference sequence). Trimming removed 1 base from V and 6 bases from J, with 7 bases in between. The CDR3 runs 13 residues. CDR3 residues: CASSLWAGQPQHF. CDR3 nucleotides: TGTGCCAGCAGTTTATGGGCGGGTCAGCCCCAGCATTTT.

DNA of the CDR3: TGCGCCAGCAGCTTGGCCGGCAGGGTGGACCAGCCCCAGCATTTT. Amino acids: CASSLAGRVDQPQHF. This chain uses TRBV5-1 with TRBJ1-5; maybe TRBD1 (5 bases). Deletions cut 0 bases from V and 7 bases from J, with 14 bases between. CDR1 SGHRS and CDR2 YFSETQ come from the germline V gene. This CDR3 contains 15 residues. Using reference TRBV5-1 and TRBJ1-5 for the parts outside the CDR3, the full variable domain is KAGVTQTPRYLIKTRGQQVTLSCSPISGHRSVSWYQQTPGQGLQFLFEYFSETQRNKGNFPGRFSGRQFSNSRSEMNVSTLELGDSALYLCASSLAGRVDQPQHFGDGTRLSIL.

J is TRBJ1-5 and V is TRBV7-2; perhaps TRBD1 as D (5 bases). Germline V lookup: CDR1 SGHTA, CDR2 FQGNSA. Trimming cost V 4 bases and J 4 bases, with 17 bases left between them. The CDR3 length is 16 residues. In nucleotides, the CDR3 is TGTGCCAGCAGCTCGCGATCCGGGACTCTAAATCAGCCCCAGCATTTT. Encoded protein: CASSSRSGTLNQPQHF.

V and J are TRBV19 and TRBJ2-7; a weak D match, TRBD1 (5 bases). This CDR3 has 13 amino acids. Germline CDR1 and CDR2: LNHDA and SQIVND (reference sequence). Between the trimmed V and J ends, which lost 3 bases and 5 bases, there was a span of 11 bases. The CDR3 here is CASSILLGHEQYF. The CDR3 DNA reads as TGTGCCAGTAGTATCCTTTTGGGGCACGAGCAGTACTTC. Full variable domain (missing parts from reference TRBV19 and TRBJ2-7): DGGITQSPKYLFRKEGQNVTLSCEQNLNHDAMYWYRQDPGQGLRLIYYSQIVNDFQKGDIAEGYSVSREKKESFPLTVTSAQKNPTAFYLCASSILLGHEQYFGPGTRLTVT.

The chain employs TRBV30 and TRBJ1-1; no clear D gene. CDR1 is GTSNPN and CDR2 is SVGIG in the germline V gene (reference sequence). The CDR3 runs to 14 residues. The V end lost 0 bases, the J end lost 0 bases, and 8 bases lay between the germline ends. For the CDR3, the DNA is TGTGCCTGGAGTGTTCGGGGTATGAACACTGAAGCTTTCTTT. It translates to CAWSVRGMNTEAFF.

This chain connects TRBV6-2 or TRBV6-3 to TRBJ1-2; TRBD1 matches 11 bases. This CDR3 is built from 15 residues. CDR1 MNHEY and CDR2 SVGEGT come from the germline V gene. V lost 6 bases to trimming and J lost 5 bases; unmatched junction nucleotides: 8. This chain's CDR3 is CASSTDRGRVYGYTF. Here the CDR3 DNA reads TGTGCCAGCAGCACGGACAGGGGGCGCGTATATGGCTACACCTTC.

The rearrangement joins TRBV2 to TRBJ2-3; D ambiguous. The germline V and J ends were trimmed by 5 bases and 1 base, with 7 bases remaining between them. CDR1 is SNHLY, CDR2 FYNNEI, per germline. The CDR3 consists of 13 residues. For the CDR3, the DNA is TGTGCCAGCAGTCCGAGCGGCACAGATACGCAGTATTTT. Protein: CASSPSGTDTQYF. Filled out from reference TRBV2 and TRBJ2-3, the complete variable domain reads EPEVTQTPSHQVTQMGQEVILRCVPISNHLYFYWYRQILGQKVEFLVSFYNNEISEKSEIFDDQFSVERPDGSNFTLKIRSTKLEDSAMYFCASSPSGTDTQYFGPGTRLTVL.

The V call is TRBV28, the J call TRBJ1-2, with D possibly matching TRBD1 (5 bases). This CDR3 region has 14 residues. V was cut by 2 bases and J by 7 bases, with 14 bases left in between. Per the germline V gene, CDR1 is MDHEN and CDR2 is SYDVKM. The CDR3 bases are TGTGCCAGCAGTTTAGGGGCAGGGTCTATTGGCTACACCTTC. Translating gives CASSLGAGSIGYTF.

In its sample, this clone was seen a few times. The V gene is TRBV7-8, the J gene TRBJ2-5; a weak D match, TRBD2 (5 bases). Trimming pared 5 bases from V and 2 bases from J, leaving 12 bases between. CDR3 length: 14 amino acids. Per germline, CDR1 SGHVS and CDR2 FQNEAQ. The CDR3 DNA reads as TGTGCCAGCAGCCACGCCGGGGTACAAGAGACCCAGTACTTC. Translation gives CASSHAGVQETQYF.

V usage is TRBV19 and J usage is TRBJ1-6; D might be TRBD1 (6 bases). This CDR3 spans 19 amino acids. The germline V and J ends were trimmed by 5 bases and 4 bases, with 24 bases remaining between them. Germline CDR1 is LNHDA and CDR2 is SQIVND (reference sequence). DNA of the CDR3: TGTGCCAGTAGTCTCGATTTCCAGGGGACACCCTCTTATAATTCACCCCTCCACTTT. It encodes CASSLDFQGTPSYNSPLHF. The complete variable domain, with remaining parts taken from reference TRBV19 and TRBJ1-6, reads DGGITQSPKYLFRKEGQNVTLSCEQNLNHDAMYWYRQDPGQGLRLIYYSQIVNDFQKGDIAEGYSVSREKKESFPLTVTSAQKNPTAFYLCASSLDFQGTPSYNSPLHFGNGTRLTVT.

This clone appeared once. The chain links TRBV5-1 to TRBJ2-1; 8 bases are a match to TRBD1. Germline trimming cut 0 bases from V and 3 bases from J; bases unmatched to any gene: 2. CDR3 length equals 15 residues. CDR1 is SGHRS and CDR2 is YFSETQ in the germline V gene. The CDR3 region is CASSLGTGIYNEQFF. The CDR3 bases are TGCGCCAGCAGCTTGGGGACAGGGATCTACAATGAGCAGTTCTTC.

V and J are TRBV5-6 and TRBJ2-7, with D perhaps matching TRBD1 (6 bases). Trimming stripped 4 bases from V and 0 bases from J, with 11 bases between. This CDR3 spans 14 amino acids. From germline, CDR1 is SGHDT and CDR2 YYEEEE. CDR3 loop: CASSLTTGSYEQYF. CDR3 DNA sequence: TGTGCCAGCAGCCTAACGACAGGCTCCTACGAGCAGTACTTC. Variable domain in full (rest from reference TRBV5-6 and TRBJ2-7): DAGVTQSPTHLIKTRGQQVTLRCSPKSGHDTVSWYQQALGQGPQFIFQYYEEEERQRGNFPDRFSGHQFPNYSSELNVNALLLGDSALYLCASSLTTGSYEQYFGPGTRLTVT.

The chain uses TRBV28 and TRBJ1-3, with D possibly being TRBD1 (6 bases). Germline V lookup: CDR1 MDHEN, CDR2 SYDVKM. CDR3 length: 16 residues. Trimming pared 4 bases from V and 0 bases from J, leaving 13 bases between. CDR3 amino acids: CASSSQGPSSGNTIYF. The CDR3 DNA reads TGTGCCAGCAGTTCACAGGGTCCTAGCTCTGGAAACACCATATATTTT. The full variable domain, in which reference TRBV28 and TRBJ1-3 provide the parts outside the CDR3, is DVKVTQSSRYLVKRTGEKVFLECVQDMDHENMFWYRQDPGLGLRLIYFSYDVKMKEKGDIPEGYSVSREKKERFSLILESASTNQTSMYLCASSSQGPSSGNTIYFGEGSWLTVV.

The J gene is TRBJ1-6, the V gene TRBV6-1; 8 bases agree with TRBD1. The CDR3 totals 17 residues. Trimming at V came to 0 bases and at J to 10 bases, leaving 11 bases not matched to a gene. Germline V lookup: CDR1 MNHNS, CDR2 SASEGT. CDR3 sequence: CASSEALRRGPRSPLHF. CDR3 in DNA: TGTGCCAGCAGTGAAGCGCTCCGCAGGGGGCCGCGATCACCCCTCCACTTT.